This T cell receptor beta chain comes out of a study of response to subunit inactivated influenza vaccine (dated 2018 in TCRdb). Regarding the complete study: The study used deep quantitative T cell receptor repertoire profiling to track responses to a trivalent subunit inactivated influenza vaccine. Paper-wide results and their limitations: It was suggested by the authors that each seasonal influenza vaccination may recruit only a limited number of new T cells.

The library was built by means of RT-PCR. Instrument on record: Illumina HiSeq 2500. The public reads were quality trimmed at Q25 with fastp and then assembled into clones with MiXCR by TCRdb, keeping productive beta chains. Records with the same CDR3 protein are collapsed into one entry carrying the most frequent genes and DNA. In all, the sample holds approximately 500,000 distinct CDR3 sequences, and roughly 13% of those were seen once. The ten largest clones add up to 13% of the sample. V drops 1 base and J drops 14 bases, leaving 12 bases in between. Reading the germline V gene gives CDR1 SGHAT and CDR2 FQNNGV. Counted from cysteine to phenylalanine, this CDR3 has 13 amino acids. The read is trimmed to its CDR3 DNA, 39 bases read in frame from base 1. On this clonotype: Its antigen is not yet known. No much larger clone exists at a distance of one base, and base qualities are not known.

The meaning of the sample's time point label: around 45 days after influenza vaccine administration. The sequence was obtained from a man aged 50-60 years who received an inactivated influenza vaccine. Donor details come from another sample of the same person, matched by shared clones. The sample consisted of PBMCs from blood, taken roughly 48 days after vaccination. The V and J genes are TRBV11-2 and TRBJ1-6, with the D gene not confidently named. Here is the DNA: TGTGCCAGCAGCTTAGGACCCCTGAGGTCCCTCCACTTT. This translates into CASSLGPLRSLHF.